This is a list of T cell receptor beta chains from one sample in a study of beta chain features in type 1 diabetes. Profiling relied on immunoSEQ multiplex PCR, and the TCRdb table lists in-frame clones only, not all of them. The top ten clones hold 0.023% of a sample with hundreds of thousands of clones, 15% to 20% of them seen once. Sequencing was done on a sample of naive CD4+ T cells from blood. Every receptor here comes from a woman younger than 35 in good health. Both conserved end residues are trimmed from each CDR3.

v_gene	j_gene	CDR3aa
TRBV2	TRBJ2-2	ASSWGLASGELF
TRBV7-6	TRBJ2-5	ASRMGGAGQETQY
TRBV7-9	TRBJ2-5	ASSPGVETQY
TRBV7-9	TRBJ2-1	ASSKPDEQF
TRBV2	TRBJ2-1	ASSSSYSYNEQF
TRBV4-3	TRBJ2-7	ASSQQRLQGEQY
TRBV18	TRBJ2-1	ASSPTSGTYNEQF
TRBV19	TRBJ2-5	ASSEMGQGAETQY
TRBV5-1	TRBJ2-7	ASSLSPAFYEQY
TRBV7-2	TRBJ1-5	ASSLAVAQPQH
TRBV5-4	TRBJ2-1	ASSSTPDGYNEQF
TRBV7-8	TRBJ2-1	ASSLGFAGGYNEQF
TRBV29-1	TRBJ2-2	SVGDITGELF
TRBV23-1	TRBJ1-5	ASRRTVDGYSNQPQH
TRBV5-1	TRBJ2-1	ASSLSLAGSLNEQF
TRBV2	TRBJ1-5	ASSDQGTGREPQH
TRBV28	TRBJ2-7	ASSLVYREQY
TRBV9	TRBJ1-1	ASSVAGSTEAF
TRBV14	TRBJ2-1	ASSQEAVYEQF
TRBV5-1	TRBJ2-1	ASSIRAGTYNEQF
TRBV7-2	TRBJ2-5	ASTKLGVAGAQETQY
TRBV28	TRBJ1-5	ASRGQGLRPQH
TRBV19	TRBJ1-2	ASSINYGYT
TRBV19	TRBJ2-4	ASSGTGGAKNIQY
TRBV19	TRBJ2-3	ASSFTTTDTQY
TRBV4-2	TRBJ2-1	ASSQADRANYNEQF
TRBV20-1	TRBJ2-1	SAANNEQF
TRBV9	TRBJ1-1	ASSGDSGNLNTEAF
TRBV7-2	TRBJ1-5	ASSLQENQPQH
TRBV19	TRBJ2-3	ASSITPQGASTDTQY
TRBV28	TRBJ2-3	ATCRGGADTQY
TRBV20-1	TRBJ1-2	SARSGTGYT
TRBV27	TRBJ2-7	ASSLSDAFYEQY
TRBV18	TRBJ2-2	ASSSPGQNTGELF
TRBV9	TRBJ2-5	ASSVGTDRGETQY
TRBV6-5	TRBJ2-7	ASSPFREVPEQY
TRBV28	TRBJ2-5	ASRSSDQETQY
TRBV7-2	TRBJ2-4	ASSLIKNIQY
TRBV7-8	TRBJ1-2	ASSLGGANYGYT
TRBV18	TRBJ2-7	ASSPGLSAEQY
TRBV11-2	TRBJ2-1	ASTKQSGKQF
TRBV7-2	TRBJ2-5	ASSQSPRETQY
TRBV14	TRBJ2-5	ASSQSRTSGQETQY
TRBV28	TRBJ2-7	ASSLAGSYEQY
TRBV7-2	TRBJ1-2	ASSLPPTQGSYGYT